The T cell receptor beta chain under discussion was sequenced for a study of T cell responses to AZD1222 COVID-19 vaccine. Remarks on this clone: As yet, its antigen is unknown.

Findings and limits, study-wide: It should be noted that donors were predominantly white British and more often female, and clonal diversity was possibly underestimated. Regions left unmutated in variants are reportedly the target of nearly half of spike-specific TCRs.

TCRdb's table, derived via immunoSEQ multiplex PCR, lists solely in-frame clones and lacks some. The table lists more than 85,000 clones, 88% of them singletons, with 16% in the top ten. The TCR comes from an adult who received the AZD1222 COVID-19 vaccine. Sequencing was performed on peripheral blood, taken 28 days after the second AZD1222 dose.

The CDR3 region has the DNA TGTGCCAGCAGTTCCCGCTTAATAGCCAGTGAGCAGTTCTTC. It codes for CASSSRLIASEQFF. This chain joins TRBV6-5 and TRBJ2-1, with D hard to call. Germline V gene data show CDR1 as MNHEY and CDR2 as SVGAGI. This CDR3 contains 14 residues. Trimming pared 4 bases from V and 9 bases from J, leaving 16 bases between.